Included here is one TCR beta chain sequence, with context. Antigen specificity is unknown. This specimen comes from a study of graft-versus-host responses after intestinal transplantation. From germline, CDR1 is SGHTS and CDR2 YDEGEE. The junction had 11 bases not matched to a gene; V was cut back by 4 bases and J by 4 bases. This CDR3 is built from 16 residues. General study points: Investigators detected GvH clones in recipient marrow, with some emerging earlier in ileum or blood.

The assay was immunoSEQ multiplex PCR, and TCRdb's table has in-frame clones only and misses some. This repertoire shows 90,000 to 130,000 clones, 90% to 95% found once; its top ten account for 0.2% to 0.25%. The source was unstimulated CD4+ T cells sorted from spleen or lymph node cells, collected before transplant. The sequence came from a human donor who was the organ donor for an intestinal transplant. The V call is TRBV5-8, the J call TRBJ2-3, with 8 nucleotides matching TRBD1. The CDR3 loop is CASSTARTGRPDTQYF. As DNA, the CDR3 is TGTGCCAGCAGCACGGCCCGGACAGGGAGGCCAGATACGCAGTATTTT.